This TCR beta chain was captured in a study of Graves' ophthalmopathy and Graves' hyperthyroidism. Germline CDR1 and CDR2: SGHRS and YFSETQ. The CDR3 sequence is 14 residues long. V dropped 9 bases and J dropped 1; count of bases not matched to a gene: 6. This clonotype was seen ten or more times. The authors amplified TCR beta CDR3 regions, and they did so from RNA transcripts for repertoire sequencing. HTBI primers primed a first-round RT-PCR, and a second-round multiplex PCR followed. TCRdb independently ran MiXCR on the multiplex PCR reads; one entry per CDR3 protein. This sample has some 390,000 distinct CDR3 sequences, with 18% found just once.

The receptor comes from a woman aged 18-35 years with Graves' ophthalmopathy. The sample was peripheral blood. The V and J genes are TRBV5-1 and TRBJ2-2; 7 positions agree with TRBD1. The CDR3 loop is CATARGWNTGELFF. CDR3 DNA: TGCGCCACCGCCAGGGGGTGGAACACCGGGGAGCTGTTTTTT.